The TCR beta chain under discussion was sequenced for a study of CD8 T cells in ankylosing spondylitis. General study points: CD8+ disease-linked clones were present at relatively low frequencies in blood. It appeared that ankylosing spondylitis blood was characterized by a TCR beta motif of 8 or 9 highly homologous variants. Disease-linked clones reportedly concentrated significantly in matched ankylosing spondylitis synovial fluid.

Germline values: CDR1 LGHNA, CDR2 YSLEER. Trimming at V came to 6 bases and at J to 1 base, leaving 8 bases not matched to a gene. The CDR3 is 16 residues long. By quantitative 5'-RACE with molecular barcodes, the TCR beta libraries were made. A single record per CDR3 protein comes from TCRdb applying MiXCR to the 5' RACE reads. The data hold hundreds of thousands of distinct CDR3 sequences, with 7.5% to 9.5% observed a single time. This clonotype appeared many times. The antigen remains unidentified. Sequenced input: blood, either unsorted or a sorted T cell fraction (not recorded which). This TCR was recovered from a female donor with ankylosing spondylitis or in good health (not recorded which). This chain joins TRBV4-3 and TRBJ2-1; 8 nucleotides match TRBD1. DNA for the CDR3: TGCGCCAGCAGTTACACAGGGACAGGTTCCTACAATGAGCAGTTCTTC. Its protein product is CASSYTGTGSYNEQFF.